This T cell receptor beta chain was sequenced during a study of human T cells and chemical hapten exposure. Study summary: Diphenylcyclopropenone, dosed weekly to the scalp, was given to patients throughout the roughly 25-week study.

Documented time point: patch test 2, 6 weeks after DPC sensitization. Noted treatment: therapeutic diphenylcyclopropenone sensitization with weekly scalp DPC. Germline V gene sequence: CDR1 WNHNN, CDR2 SYGVQD (reference sequence). The CDR3 has 14 amino acids. Trimming removed 3 bases at V and 6 bases at J, with 15 bases between. Each CDR3 protein gets one entry after TCRdb re-called the RACE reads with MiXCR. This sample has about 110,000 distinct CDR3 sequences; 9.2% occur once, and the top ten carry approximately 3%. The specimen comprised whole blood, sampled in connection with sensitization to the hapten diphenylcyclopropenone (DPC). This sequence originates from a woman in her forties with alopecia areata. Some clones in this sample may be carry-over from other donors' samples. The chain has TRBV10-1 and TRBJ2-7; D not certain. This CDR3 reads CASSEGQVYSEQYF. In nucleotides, the CDR3 is TGCGCCAGCAGTGAAGGTCAGGTGTATTCCGAGCAGTACTTC.